The 21 T cell receptor beta chains below all came from one sample that was sequenced in a study of cytomegalovirus exposure and HLA in healthy donors. PCR employed 60 Vbeta and 13 Jbeta primers. Using immunoSEQ multiplex PCR, the repertoire was profiled, and TCRdb retains in-frame clones only, with some absent. The table includes 100,000 to 150,000 clones, around 82% detected once. The specimen was PBMCs. These receptors were taken from a man between 35 and 55 years old in good health and CMV-seronegative.

The V gene is TRBV19, the J gene TRBJ2-3; no definite D call. CDR3 length equals 14 residues. In germline, CDR1 is LNHDA, CDR2 SQIVND (reference sequence). The germline V and J ends were trimmed by 1 base and 0 bases, with 5 bases remaining between them. The CDR3 bases are TGTGCCAGTAGTATAGGCAGTAGCACAGATACGCAGTATTTT. Protein sequence: CASSIGSSTDTQYF.

The genes are TRBV2 and TRBJ1-4; unclear D gene. The CDR3 loop spans 12 amino acids. With 6 bases removed from V and 4 bases from J, the gap between germline ends came to 6 bases. The V gene's germline CDR1 is SNHLY and CDR2 FYNNEI. The CDR3 spells CASRIVNEKLFF. In DNA form, the CDR3 reads TGTGCCAGCAGGATAGTTAATGAAAAACTGTTTTTT.

V usage is TRBV7-9 and J usage is TRBJ1-5; no clear D gene. The V gene's germline CDR1 is SEHNR and CDR2 FQNEAQ (reference sequence). The CDR3 has 15 residues. Trimming removed 5 bases at V and 5 bases at J, with 16 bases between. As DNA, the CDR3 is TGTGCCAGCAGCGGGCGGGCGTCAGGCGATCAGCCCCAGCATTTT. This sequence encodes CASSGRASGDQPQHF.

The chain joins TRBV7-2 to TRBJ1-2, with TRBD1 identical over 7 bases. The trim removed 2 bases at V and 2 bases at J, leaving 11 bases unmatched. This CDR3 has 17 residues. Germline CDR1 reads SGHTA; CDR2 reads FQGNSA. For the CDR3, the DNA is TGTGCCAGCAGCTTAACACCAACAGGGGTTTCGAACTATGGCTACACCTTC. It specifies CASSLTPTGVSNYGYTF.

The V gene is TRBV11-3, the J gene TRBJ2-2; possibly TRBD1 for D (5 bases). The V end lost 4 bases, the J end lost 5 bases, and 8 bases lay between the germline ends. CDR3 size: 13 residues. Germline assignment: CDR1 SGHNT and CDR2 YENEEA. CDR3 loop: CASSSQGTGELFF. The CDR3 bases are TGTGCCAGCAGCTCCCAGGGAACCGGGGAGCTGTTTTTT. Variable domain in full (rest from reference TRBV11-3 and TRBJ2-2): EAGVVQSPRYKIIEKKQPVAFWCNPISGHNTLYWYLQNLGQGPELLIRYENEEAVDDSQLPKDRFSAERLKGVDSTLKIQPAELGDSAVYLCASSSQGTGELFFGEGSRLTVL.

This sequence joins TRBV5-6 and TRBJ1-1; TRBD1 matches 7 bases. This CDR3 has 14 amino acids. The V segment lost 7 bases and the J segment 4 bases; nucleotides outside the gene matches: 10. Germline lookup yields CDR1 SGHDT and CDR2 YYEEEE. CDR3 nucleotide sequence: TGTGCCAGCGGGGGTAATCCAGGGGGCACTGAAGCTTTCTTT. It encodes CASGGNPGGTEAFF. Filled out from reference TRBV5-6 and TRBJ1-1, the complete variable domain reads DAGVTQSPTHLIKTRGQQVTLRCSPKSGHDTVSWYQQALGQGPQFIFQYYEEEERQRGNFPDRFSGHQFPNYSSELNVNALLLGDSALYLCASGGNPGGTEAFFGQGTRLTVV.

This chain uses TRBV6-6 with TRBJ2-3; 9 positions agree with TRBD1. The trim removed 5 bases at V and 2 bases at J, leaving 8 bases unmatched. CDR1 MNHNY and CDR2 SVGAGI come from the germline V gene (reference sequence). The CDR3 runs to 16 residues. CDR3 sequence (DNA): TGTGCCAGCAGTCCCATGGGGGACAGGGCCACAGATACGCAGTATTTT. Amino acids: CASSPMGDRATDTQYF.

This clone was picked up a small number of times. The V call is TRBV29-1, the J call TRBJ1-4; TRBD1 is a possible D gene (5 bases). The CDR3 has 10 residues. The germline V and J ends were trimmed by 3 bases and 12 bases, with 8 bases remaining between them. The V gene's germline CDR1 is SQVTM and CDR2 ANQGSEA. CDR3 bases: TGCAGCGTTGAGGCGGGACAACTGTTTTTT. Translating it yields CSVEAGQLFF.

The chain couples TRBV10-3 to TRBJ2-7; TRBD1 agrees at 8 bases. CDR1 and CDR2 (germline): ENHRY, SYGVKD. V lost 9 bases and J lost 3; bases outside the gene matches: 7. The CDR3 spans 13 residues. CDR3 nucleotides: TGTGCCATTCGGGGACAGGCCGACTACGAGCAGTACTTC. It encodes CAIRGQADYEQYF.

In its sample, this clone was seen a few times. The V and J genes are TRBV6-5 and TRBJ1-2, with D possibly TRBD1 on 6 matching bases. CDR3 size: 12 residues. The germline V gene encodes CDR1 MNHEY and CDR2 SVGAGI. V was shortened by 9 bases and J by 6 bases, with 14 bases between the two germline ends. This chain's CDR3 is CASGQPFDGYTF. The CDR3 bases are TGTGCCAGTGGACAGCCGTTCGATGGCTACACCTTC.

The chain has TRBV27 and TRBJ2-6; tentatively, D is TRBD2 (5 bases). The CDR3 extends over 18 amino acids. V lost 2 bases, J lost 0 bases, and 14 bases lay in between. CDR1 is MNHEY and CDR2 is SMNVEV in the germline V gene (reference sequence). The CDR3 DNA is TGTGCCAGCAGTTTAATCAGCGGACCGAGCTCTGGGGCCAACGTCCTGACTTTC. As protein: CASSLISGPSSGANVLTF.

Only a few counts were recorded for this clone. V is TRBV11-2 and J is TRBJ2-5; the match to TRBD1 covers 8 bases. The CDR3 is made up of 18 amino acids. V was clipped by 2 bases and J by 5 bases; unmatched bases: 16. Germline CDR1 reads SGHAT; CDR2 reads FQNNGV. Here the CDR3 reads CASSLYDRGGVGFETQYF. The CDR3 DNA reads as TGTGCCAGCAGCTTATATGACAGGGGAGGCGTCGGTTTTGAGACCCAGTACTTC.

The gene calls are TRBV9 and TRBJ2-4; possible D gene TRBD2, 6 bases. This CDR3 contains 15 residues. Germline CDR1 and CDR2: SGDLS and YYNGEE. Trimming took off 4 bases at V and 0 bases at J, with 11 bases between the two ends. CDR3 DNA: TGTGCCAGCAGCCCCCGGGACTTAGCCAAAAACATTCAGTACTTC. Translation: CASSPRDLAKNIQYF.

The sample holds one count of this clone. The chain uses TRBV19 and TRBJ2-5; D may be TRBD2 (6 bases). Trimming removed 3 bases at V and 4 bases at J, with 12 bases between. The CDR3 totals 14 residues. The V gene's germline CDR1 is LNHDA and CDR2 SQIVND (reference sequence). The CDR3 nucleotides read TGTGCCAGTAGTATTGGCGGGGAAGGAGAGACCCAGTACTTC. Its protein product is CASSIGGEGETQYF.

This clone was found once. The rearrangement uses TRBV7-2 and TRBJ2-7, with D maybe TRBD1 (6 bases). The germline gives CDR1 SGHTA, CDR2 FQGNSA. The germline V and J ends were trimmed by 3 bases and 1 base, with 13 bases remaining between them. CDR3 length: 15 amino acids. CDR3 protein: CASSFQGIMSYEQYF. The DNA for the CDR3 is TGTGCCAGCAGCTTCCAGGGGATAATGTCCTACGAGCAGTACTTC.

V is TRBV7-3 and J is TRBJ2-5; D may be TRBD1 (6 bases). The V gene's germline CDR1 is SGHTA and CDR2 FQGTGA. The germline V and J ends were trimmed by 2 bases and 5 bases, with 12 bases remaining between them. The CDR3 has 14 residues. In DNA form, the CDR3 reads TGTGCCAGCAGCTTATCAGGCCAGGGGGAGACCCAGTACTTC. Protein sequence: CASSLSGQGETQYF.

This clone is a singleton in its sample. The chain employs TRBV5-1 and TRBJ1-1, with 8 nucleotides matching TRBD1. Germline V CDR1 and CDR2: SGHRS, YFSETQ. This CDR3 spans 14 amino acids. Germline trimming cut 4 bases from V and 5 bases from J; bases unmatched to any gene: 7. The CDR3 protein is CASSLGQGWTEAFF. The CDR3 bases are TGCGCCAGCAGCCTCGGACAGGGATGGACTGAAGCTTTCTTT.

This clone was recorded once. The J gene is TRBJ2-2, the V gene TRBV30; TRBD1 matches at 8 bases. V shed 5 bases and J 6 bases; nucleotides not matched to a gene: 5. Germline V gene sequence: CDR1 GTSNPN, CDR2 SVGIG (reference sequence). CDR3 length: 13 amino acids. The CDR3 bases are TGTGCCTGGGCAGGGGGCCGGTCCGGGGAGCTGTTTTTT. Amino acid sequence: CAWAGGRSGELFF.

The V call is TRBV4-1, the J call TRBJ1-5, with TRBD1 as a possible D gene (5 bases). CDR3 length: 14 amino acids. Germline V CDR1 and CDR2: MGHRA, YSYEKL. Trimming pared 0 bases from V and 13 bases from J, leaving 16 bases between. CDR3 in amino acids: CASSQDRGWGSQHF. CDR3 nucleotide sequence: TGCGCCAGCAGCCAAGATCGGGGGTGGGGGTCTCAGCATTTT.

This clone has just a few counts. The rearrangement links TRBV7-3 to TRBJ2-2; 7 positions agree with TRBD2. There are 16 residues in the CDR3. Germline V gene sequence: CDR1 SGHTA, CDR2 FQGTGA. With V trimmed by 4 bases and J by 5 bases, 10 bases remained unmatched. In nucleotides, the CDR3 is TGTGCCAGCAGCTCATTAGCGGGTGACCTAACCGGGGAGCTGTTTTTT. Translated: CASSSLAGDLTGELFF.

This chain links TRBV5-6 with TRBJ2-7; no reliable D call. Germline V gene data show CDR1 as SGHDT and CDR2 as YYEEEE. This CDR3 is 14 amino acids long. Trimming removed 4 bases from V and 0 bases from J, with 11 bases in between. The CDR3 coding sequence is TGTGCCAGCAGCCAGTTTTCGCCCTCCTACGAGCAGTACTTC. Its translation: CASSQFSPSYEQYF.